These 25 T cell receptor beta chains were sequenced from one sample in a study of cytomegalovirus exposure and HLA in healthy donors. Here immunoSEQ multiplex PCR was the method, and the copy in TCRdb shows in-frame clones only, minus some. This sample has tens of thousands of clones, with around 96% found just once. Sample: PBMCs. All receptors derive from a woman aged 18 to 35 in good health and CMV-seropositive.

With regard to this clone: The sample holds other DNA sequences that translate to the same CDR3. The rearrangement joins TRBV30 to TRBJ1-1; weak D call: TRBD1 (5 bases). Looked up from germline, CDR1 is GTSNPN and CDR2 is SVGIG (reference sequence). Trimming pared 2 bases from V and 1 base from J, leaving 8 bases between. There are 13 residues in the CDR3. This CDR3 is CAWSPGGNTEAFF. CDR3 nucleotide sequence: TGTGCCTGGAGTCCCGGGGGGAACACTGAAGCTTTCTTT.

The chain has TRBV6-4 and TRBJ2-1, with a tentative D call TRBD2 (6 bases). In germline, CDR1 is MRHNA, CDR2 SNTAGT. Trimming shortened V by 0 bases and J by 0 bases, and 6 bases separated the two germline ends. The CDR3 runs 15 residues. CDR3 coding DNA: TGTGCCAGCAGTGACTCAGCGGGCTCCTACAATGAGCAGTTCTTC. Amino acid sequence: CASSDSAGSYNEQFF.

The gene calls are TRBV5-4 and TRBJ2-3, with a weak D call TRBD2 (7 bases). V was clipped by 4 bases and J by 4 bases, with 13 bases between them. This CDR3 region has 14 residues. Germline CDR1 SGHNT, CDR2 YYREEE (reference sequence). The CDR3 bases are TGTGCCAGCAGCCTCCGGGGGGCCCCAGATACGCAGTATTTT. It translates to CASSLRGAPDTQYF.

The chain links TRBV12-5 to TRBJ2-6; weak D call: TRBD1 (6 bases). Between the trimmed V and J ends, which lost 0 bases and 1 base, there was a span of 22 bases. Germline assignment: CDR1 LGHNT and CDR2 FRNRAP. This CDR3 spans 21 amino acids. CDR3 in DNA: TGTGCTAGTGGTTTGGTCTTTCTTGGGGACACTAAATTTTCTGGGGCCAACGTCCTGACTTTC. It specifies CASGLVFLGDTKFSGANVLTF. The variable domain in full, with the rest retrieved from reference TRBV12-5 and TRBJ2-6, is DARVTQTPRHKVTEMGQEVTMRCQPILGHNTVFWYRQTMMQGLELLAYFRNRAPLDDSGMPKDRFSAEMPDATLATLKIQPSEPRDSAVYFCASGLVFLGDTKFSGANVLTFGAGSRLTVL.

This CDR3 reads CASSQELAGTLYNEQFF. The CDR3 DNA is TGCGCCAGCAGCCAAGAGCTAGCGGGAACCCTCTACAATGAGCAGTTCTTC. The chain joins TRBV4-3 to TRBJ2-1, with 9 bases that match TRBD2. J gave up 3 bases and V 0 bases, and 6 bases lay outside the gene matches. Germline V gene sequence: CDR1 LGHNA, CDR2 YSLEER. The CDR3 has 17 amino acids.

This rearrangement joins TRBV4-3 to TRBJ1-5, with D possibly TRBD1 on 6 matching bases. Per the germline V gene, CDR1 is LGHNA and CDR2 is YSLEER. Trimming stripped 0 bases from V and 3 bases from J, with 9 bases between. The CDR3 totals 15 residues. The CDR3 is CASSQDTGLNQPQHF. The CDR3 region has the DNA TGCGCCAGCAGCCAAGATACAGGGCTCAATCAGCCCCAGCATTTT.

This clone occurred a few times. CDR3 nucleotide sequence: TGTGCCAGCAGTCCAAGCGGGGCCCCCTCCGAGCAGTACTTC. It translates to CASSPSGAPSEQYF. The rearrangement uses TRBV4-2 and TRBJ2-7; TRBD2 matches at 7 bases. This CDR3 spans 14 amino acids. V lost 6 bases, J lost 6 bases, and 11 bases stayed unmatched. CDR1 is LGHNA, CDR2 YNFKEQ, per germline.

The chain's CDR3 is CASSSLGTGWSEAFF. CDR3 sequence (DNA): TGTGCCAGCAGTTCCCTCGGGACAGGGTGGTCGGAAGCTTTCTTT. The V call is TRBV28, the J call TRBJ1-1, with 9 nucleotides matching TRBD1. V lost 4 bases to trimming and J lost 8 bases; unmatched junction nucleotides: 11. CDR3 length: 15 amino acids. The germline gives CDR1 MDHEN, CDR2 SYDVKM.

Here the CDR3 DNA reads TGTGCCAGCAGTTTGCAGGTCCGCTCTGGGGCCAACGTCCTGACTTTC. Amino acid sequence: CASSLQVRSGANVLTF. The chain couples TRBV28 to TRBJ2-6; D unresolved. The CDR3 totals 16 residues. The ends were cut back, 3 bases at V and 0 bases at J, with 9 bases in the middle. Germline V lookup: CDR1 MDHEN, CDR2 SYDVKM.

The chain combines TRBV9 with TRBJ2-1; 9 bases align to TRBD2. CDR1 and CDR2 from the germline V gene are SGDLS and YYNGEE. This CDR3 is built from 14 residues. Losses at the gene ends were 2 bases for V and 5 bases for J; bases not matched to a gene: 2. For the CDR3, the DNA is TGTGCCAGCAGCGTTGGACTAGCGAACAATGAGCAGTTCTTC. Its translation is CASSVGLANNEQFF. The full variable domain, completed using reference TRBV9 and TRBJ2-1, is DSGVTQTPKHLITATGQRVTLRCSPRSGDLSVYWYQQSLDQGLQFLIQYYNGEERAKGNILERFSAQQFPDLHSELNLSSLELGDSALYFCASSVGLANNEQFFGPGTRLTVL.

V usage is TRBV28 and J usage is TRBJ1-3, with 10 bases matching TRBD1. The CDR3 is 14 amino acids. V was pared by 3 bases and J by 4 bases, with 0 bases of the junction left unmatched. Germline V gives CDR1 MDHEN, CDR2 SYDVKM. Here the CDR3 reads CASSLDRGGNTIYF. The DNA for the CDR3 is TGTGCCAGCAGTTTGGACAGGGGGGGAAACACCATATATTTT.

V and J are TRBV13 and TRBJ2-3; D not certain. This CDR3 is built from 12 residues. Trimming stripped 0 bases from V and 8 bases from J, with 6 bases between. Germline assignment: CDR1 PRHDT and CDR2 FYEKMQ (reference sequence). CDR3: CASSLGRGTQYF. The CDR3 nucleotides are TGTGCCAGCAGCTTAGGCCGAGGTACGCAGTATTTT.

V usage is TRBV29-1 and J usage is TRBJ2-6; D possibly corresponds to TRBD2 (5 bases). The V end was cut by 6 bases, the J end by 0 bases, with 15 bases between. The length of the CDR3 is 16 residues. Germline assignment: CDR1 SQVTM and CDR2 ANQGSEA. Written as DNA, the CDR3 is TGCAGCGTCGGCGGCGGACGGGGCTCTGGGGCCAACGTCCTGACTTTC. The encoded protein is CSVGGGRGSGANVLTF. Full variable domain (rest looked up from reference TRBV29-1 and TRBJ2-6): SAVISQKPSRDICQRGTSLTIQCQVDSQVTMMFWYRQQPGQSLTLIATANQGSEATYESGFVIDKFPISRPNLTFSTLTVSNMSPEDSSIYLCSVGGGRGSGANVLTFGAGSRLTVL.

This clone has a single count. The V gene is TRBV19, the J gene TRBJ2-1, with D possibly matching TRBD1 (6 bases). Trimming removed 3 bases from V and 8 bases from J, with 14 bases in between. Germline-derived CDR1 and CDR2 are LNHDA and SQIVND (reference sequence). This CDR3 is built from 14 residues. CDR3 loop: CASSIQGSSYEQFF. CDR3 DNA sequence: TGTGCCAGTAGTATTCAGGGGAGTTCATATGAGCAGTTCTTC.

The rearrangement links TRBV5-1 to TRBJ2-7, with a weak D call TRBD2 (6 bases). V was trimmed by 2 bases and J by 7 bases, leaving 13 bases between them. The CDR3 has 13 amino acids. Looked up from germline, CDR1 is SGHRS and CDR2 is YFSETQ. CDR3 in amino acids: CASSFSAGTEQYF. The CDR3 bases are TGCGCCAGCAGCTTCTCTGCGGGAACTGAGCAGTACTTC.

The rearrangement links TRBV6-1 to TRBJ1-2, with D possibly being TRBD1 (5 bases). CDR3 length equals 12 residues. Germline loops: CDR1 MNHNS, CDR2 SASEGT. The V gene lost 10 bases and the J gene lost 4 bases, with 13 bases spanning the gap. CDR3 nucleotides: TGTGCCATCCGACAGAGTCTCTATGGCTACACCTTC. Translated: CAIRQSLYGYTF.

The V call is TRBV6-5, the J call TRBJ2-1; possibly TRBD2 for D (5 bases). Per germline, CDR1 MNHEY and CDR2 SVGAGI. The CDR3 has 13 residues. The V gene lost 0 bases and the J gene lost 7 bases, with 7 bases spanning the gap. The CDR3 sequence: CASSYSTRNEQFF. CDR3 sequence (DNA): TGTGCCAGCAGTTACTCCACTAGAAATGAGCAGTTCTTC.

The chain combines TRBV5-5 with TRBJ2-7; 7 bases are shared with TRBD2. CDR3 length equals 13 residues. Looked up from germline, CDR1 is SGHKS and CDR2 is YYEKEE (reference sequence). The junction had 6 bases not matched to a gene; V was cut back by 4 bases and J by 5 bases. Here the CDR3 DNA reads TGTGCCAGCAGCCTTCGACTAGCCGACGAGCAGTACTTC. Its protein is CASSLRLADEQYF.

V is TRBV21-1 and J is TRBJ2-7; TRBD2 is the table's D call and was not checked against the DNA. TRBV21-1 is tagged as a pseudogene. The CDR3 runs 15 residues. CDR3 sequence (DNA): TGTGCCAGCAGCGCCCGGACTAGCGGGGTCTACGAGCAGTACTTC. Amino acids: CASSARTSGVYEQYF.

V is TRBV11-3 and J is TRBJ2-2, with D perhaps TRBD2 (7 bases). The CDR3 extends over 17 amino acids. The germline V and J ends were trimmed by 0 bases and 5 bases, with 16 bases remaining between them. Looked up from germline, CDR1 is SGHNT and CDR2 is YENEEA. The CDR3 loop is CASSLDVWGGRTGELFF. The CDR3 DNA is TGTGCCAGCAGCTTAGATGTTTGGGGGGGGCGAACCGGGGAGCTGTTTTTT. The entire variable domain, with the rest obtained from reference TRBV11-3 and TRBJ2-2, is as follows: EAGVVQSPRYKIIEKKQPVAFWCNPISGHNTLYWYLQNLGQGPELLIRYENEEAVDDSQLPKDRFSAERLKGVDSTLKIQPAELGDSAVYLCASSLDVWGGRTGELFFGEGSRLTVL.

The chain couples TRBV6-5 to TRBJ1-1; unclear D gene. Per germline, CDR1 MNHEY and CDR2 SVGAGI. The CDR3 runs to 13 residues. V was trimmed by 6 bases and J by 1 base, leaving 9 bases between them. The CDR3 loop reads CASRINRNTEAFF. The CDR3 nucleotides are TGTGCCAGCAGGATAAACAGGAACACTGAAGCTTTCTTT.

This chain uses TRBV12-2 with TRBJ2-1; TRBD1, the table's D call, was not compared with the DNA. TRBV12-2 is tagged as a pseudogene. The CDR3 has 15 amino acids. CDR3 in DNA: TGTGCAAGTCGCTTCATAAGGACAGGGCGGAATGAGCAGTTCTTC. The encoded protein is CASRFIRTGRNEQFF.

The chain recombines TRBV7-9 with TRBJ1-3; no definite D call. Germline-derived CDR1 and CDR2 are SEHNR and FQNEAQ (reference sequence). Trimming pared 11 bases from V and 4 bases from J, leaving 12 bases between. The CDR3 runs to 12 residues. The DNA of the CDR3 is TGTGCCGGCATGGACTCGGGAAACACCATATATTTT. This encodes CAGMDSGNTIYF.

V gene TRBV27 combines with J gene TRBJ2-1; 7 bases are a match to TRBD2. CDR1 is MNHEY, CDR2 SMNVEV, per germline (reference sequence). The CDR3 runs to 15 residues. Trimming at V came to 3 bases and at J to 8 bases, leaving 10 bases not matched to a gene. CDR3 DNA sequence: TGTGCCAGCAGTTTTAAAGGACTAGTAGGTGATGAGCAGTTCTTC. Translation: CASSFKGLVGDEQFF.

This clone was seen only once. The CDR3 bases are TGTGCCAGCAGACAGGCCCACAATCAGCCCCAGCATTTT. This encodes CASRQAHNQPQHF. The chain uses TRBV25-1 and TRBJ1-5; D possibly corresponds to TRBD1 (5 bases). CDR3 length: 13 amino acids. Germline assignment: CDR1 MGHDK and CDR2 SYGVNS. Trimming shortened V by 6 bases and J by 3 bases, and 9 bases separated the two germline ends.